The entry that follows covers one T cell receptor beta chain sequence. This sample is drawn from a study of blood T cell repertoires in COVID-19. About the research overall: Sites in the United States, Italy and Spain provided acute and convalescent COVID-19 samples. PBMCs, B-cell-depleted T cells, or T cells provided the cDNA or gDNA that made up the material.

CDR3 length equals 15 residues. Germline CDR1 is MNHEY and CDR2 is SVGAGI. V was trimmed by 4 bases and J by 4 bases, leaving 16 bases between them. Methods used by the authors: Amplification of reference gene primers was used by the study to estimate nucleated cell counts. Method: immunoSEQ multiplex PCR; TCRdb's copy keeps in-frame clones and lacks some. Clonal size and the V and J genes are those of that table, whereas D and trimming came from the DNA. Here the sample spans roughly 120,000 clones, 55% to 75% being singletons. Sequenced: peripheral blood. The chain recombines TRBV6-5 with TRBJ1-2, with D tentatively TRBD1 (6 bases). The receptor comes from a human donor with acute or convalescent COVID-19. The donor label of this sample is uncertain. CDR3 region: CASSSQTGTAYGYTF. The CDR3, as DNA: TGTGCCAGCAGTTCCCAGACAGGTACGGCCTATGGCTACACCTTC.